The 29 T cell receptor beta chains in this list originate from one sample, sequenced in a study of blood T cell repertoires in COVID-19 (dated by TCRdb to the early 2020s). To prepare the library, the immunoSEQ multiplex PCR assay was applied. Entries here come from immuneACCESS through TCRdb and include only in-frame sequences with V and J called. Some clones fail to appear in such tables; in the studies checked, an unresolved V gene covers under half of the shortfall, and the cause of the remainder is unknown. The sample includes over 95,000 clones, with approximately 90% observed a single time. The ten biggest clones cover around 8.4% of the sample. Specimen: peripheral blood. These receptors were obtained from a woman in her seventies who had recovered from COVID-19.

A note on this clone: Additional DNA sequences in this sample encode the identical CDR3. The rearrangement joins TRBV5-1 to TRBJ1-5; TRBD1 matches at 8 bases. The CDR3 loop spans 14 amino acids. J lost 5 bases, V lost 4 bases, and 5 bases had no gene match. Germline assignment: CDR1 SGHRS and CDR2 YFSETQ. The CDR3 protein is CASSPGQGDQPQHF. CDR3 bases: TGCGCCAGCAGCCCCGGACAGGGAGATCAGCCCCAGCATTTT.

This chain links TRBV7-3 with TRBJ2-1; TRBD2 matches at 7 bases. In germline, CDR1 is SGHTA, CDR2 FQGTGA. Losses at the gene ends were 3 bases for V and 2 bases for J; bases not matched to a gene: 4. This CDR3 is built from 15 residues. As DNA, the CDR3 is TGTGCCAGCAGCTTTGGGAGGGCCACCTACAATGAGCAGTTCTTC. Residues: CASSFGRATYNEQFF.

The chain couples TRBV4-2 to TRBJ2-7, with TRBD2 identical over 11 bases. The CDR3 sequence is 15 residues long. Germline CDR1 LGHNA, CDR2 YNFKEQ. J was trimmed by 3 bases and V by 0 bases; bases with no gene match: 1. The CDR3 is CASSQELAGGYEQYF. The CDR3 nucleotides are TGTGCCAGCAGCCAAGAGCTAGCGGGAGGCTACGAGCAGTACTTC.

V gene TRBV5-1 combines with J gene TRBJ1-1; D not resolved. CDR3 length equals 15 residues. CDR1 and CDR2 (germline): SGHRS, YFSETQ. Trimming left V 0 bases short and J 0 bases short, with 9 bases between. The CDR3 protein is CASSLGGVMNTEAFF. Written as DNA, the CDR3 is TGCGCCAGCAGCTTGGGGGGAGTGATGAACACTGAAGCTTTCTTT.

This chain connects TRBV14 to TRBJ2-1; D might be TRBD1 (5 bases). The CDR3 contains 15 residues. Between the trimmed V and J ends, which lost 2 bases and 5 bases, there was a span of 13 bases. Germline V gene lookup returns CDR1 SGHDN and CDR2 FVKESK. In DNA, the CDR3 is TGTGCCAGCAGCCAAAGATGGTCAGGGAACAATGAGCAGTTCTTC. It specifies CASSQRWSGNNEQFF.

The genes are TRBV24-1 and TRBJ2-1; tentative D call: TRBD1 (5 bases). CDR3 length equals 16 residues. V lost 1 base and J lost 5, with 14 bases in between. CDR1 is KGHDR, CDR2 SFDVKD, per germline. The CDR3: CATSDFGQGANNEQFF. DNA for the CDR3: TGTGCCACCAGTGATTTTGGGCAGGGCGCCAACAATGAGCAGTTCTTC.

The CDR3 spells CASSSKRGTGANVLTF. CDR3 nucleotide sequence: TGTGCCAGCAGTTCAAAAAGGGGGACTGGGGCCAACGTCCTGACTTTC. V and J are TRBV6-2 or TRBV6-3 and TRBJ2-6; possible D gene TRBD1, 6 bases. The CDR3 has 16 amino acids. V lost 4 bases and J 2 bases, leaving 12 bases between the germline ends. The germline gives CDR1 MNHEY, CDR2 SVGEGT.

The chain has TRBV24-1 and TRBJ2-7, with TRBD1 matching over 12 bases. This CDR3 comprises 16 residues. The V and J ends lost 5 bases and 1 base, in that order; junction bases with no gene match: 5. Germline CDR1 KGHDR, CDR2 SFDVKD. The CDR3 DNA reads as TGTGCCACCAGTGGCCCGGGACAGGGGGCTTCCTACGAGCAGTACTTC. This translates into CATSGPGQGASYEQYF.

This chain links TRBV6-2 or TRBV6-3 with TRBJ1-4; D may be TRBD1 (5 bases). Germline V gene lookup returns CDR1 MNHEY and CDR2 SVGEGT. Trimming took 6 bases from V and 12 from J, leaving 14 bases between them. This CDR3 contains 12 residues. The CDR3 bases are TGTGCCAGCAGCCTCAGGGTCTCGGAACTGTTTTTT. This codes for CASSLRVSELFF.

The V and J genes are TRBV19 and TRBJ2-5; TRBD1 agrees at 8 bases. The ends lost 4 bases at V and 4 bases at J; junction bases unmatched: 5. This CDR3 comprises 14 residues. Germline assignment: CDR1 LNHDA and CDR2 SQIVND (reference sequence). The CDR3 sequence is CASSNRQGAETQYF. The CDR3 nucleotides read TGTGCCAGTAGTAATCGGCAGGGGGCAGAGACCCAGTACTTC. Full variable domain (missing parts from reference TRBV19 and TRBJ2-5): DGGITQSPKYLFRKEGQNVTLSCEQNLNHDAMYWYRQDPGQGLRLIYYSQIVNDFQKGDIAEGYSVSREKKESFPLTVTSAQKNPTAFYLCASSNRQGAETQYFGPGTRLLVL.

This clone has more than one count but fewer than ten. The chain joins TRBV28 to TRBJ2-2, with unresolved D. Trimming removed 1 base at V and 7 bases at J, with 7 bases between. This CDR3 contains 13 residues. Germline V lookup: CDR1 MDHEN, CDR2 SYDVKM. CDR3 nucleotide sequence: TGTGCCAGCAGTTTATATGGAGACGGGGAGCTGTTTTTT. Its translation is CASSLYGDGELFF.

The chain links TRBV5-6 to TRBJ2-1, with 12 bases matching TRBD2. Trimming cost V 4 bases and J 5 bases; bases outside gene matches: 7. Germline loops: CDR1 SGHDT, CDR2 YYEEEE. There are 16 residues in the CDR3. CDR3 amino acids: CASSEVLAGGNNEQFF. The CDR3 nucleotides are TGTGCCAGCAGCGAGGTCCTAGCGGGAGGGAACAATGAGCAGTTCTTC.

The chain recombines TRBV5-1 with TRBJ1-4, with TRBD1 as a possible D gene (6 bases). This CDR3 region has 14 residues. Trimming removed 4 bases at V and 4 bases at J, with 11 bases between. Germline CDR1 and CDR2: SGHRS and YFSETQ. This chain's CDR3 is CASSLDSRNEKLFF. For the CDR3, the DNA is TGCGCCAGCAGCCTGGACAGCCGTAATGAAAAACTGTTTTTT.

V is TRBV28 and J is TRBJ1-2; D is unclear. Trimming shortened V by 8 bases and J by 4 bases, and 11 bases separated the two germline ends. The CDR3 loop spans 12 amino acids. The germline CDR1 and CDR2 sequences are MDHEN and SYDVKM. The CDR3 region has the DNA TGTGCCAGCTCTACCTTCCTCTATGGCTACACCTTC. This codes for CASSTFLYGYTF.

This sequence joins TRBV5-5 and TRBJ1-3, with D perhaps TRBD1 (5 bases). Germline assignment: CDR1 SGHKS and CDR2 YYEKEE (reference sequence). This CDR3 comprises 18 residues. Trimming pared 2 bases from V and 0 bases from J, leaving 18 bases between. CDR3 sequence (DNA): TGTGCCAGCAGCTTACGGGGGACCCAGGTATTCTCTGGAAACACCATATATTTT. Protein sequence: CASSLRGTQVFSGNTIYF.

This sequence joins TRBV7-3 and TRBJ1-1; 9 bases line up with TRBD1. CDR1 and CDR2 (germline): SGHTA, FQGTGA. V lost 9 bases to trimming and J lost 2 bases; unmatched junction nucleotides: 4. The CDR3 extends over 13 amino acids. The CDR3 loop is CASAGQGNTEAFF. The CDR3, as DNA: TGTGCCAGTGCGGGACAGGGAAACACTGAAGCTTTCTTT.

CDR3 loop: CASRRYRDRAYEQYF. CDR3 DNA: TGTGCCAGCAGGCGATATAGAGACAGGGCCTACGAGCAGTACTTC. This sequence joins TRBV6-5 and TRBJ2-7; 7 bases agree with TRBD1. This CDR3 contains 15 residues. Unmatched junction bases numbered 10, after V lost 6 bases and J lost 2 bases. Germline CDR1 reads MNHEY; CDR2 reads SVGAGI.

This clone was counted between two and nine times. The rearrangement links TRBV10-3 to TRBJ2-7; 9 bases align to TRBD2. The CDR3 sequence is 15 residues long. The V gene end was trimmed by 0 bases and the J gene end by 1 base; junction bases not matched to a gene: 1. Germline loops: CDR1 ENHRY, CDR2 SYGVKD. This chain's CDR3 is CAISESRGGSYEQYF. CDR3 sequence (DNA): TGTGCCATCAGTGAGTCGCGGGGGGGTTCCTACGAGCAGTACTTC.

The chain uses TRBV5-4 and TRBJ2-3; 8 bases map to TRBD1. The CDR3 spans 14 residues. V shed 3 bases, J shed 4 bases, and the junction held 4 bases outside the gene matches. CDR1 is SGHNT, CDR2 YYREEE, per germline (reference sequence). The CDR3, as DNA: TGTGCCAGCAGCTCCGGACAGGGCCCAGATACGCAGTATTTT. Translation gives CASSSGQGPDTQYF.

This clone was counted once. The V gene is TRBV2, the J gene TRBJ2-3, with D possibly TRBD2 on 6 matching bases. The V gene's germline CDR1 is SNHLY and CDR2 FYNNEI. The CDR3 sequence is 11 residues long. V lost 2 bases and J lost 14, with 11 bases in between. Written as DNA, the CDR3 is TGTGCCAGCAGTGAATGGGACTTGGGGTATTTT. It encodes CASSEWDLGYF.

CDR3 sequence reads: CASSPGRGRSGKLFF. CDR3 coding DNA: TGTGCCAGCAGCCCGGGCCGGGGGAGGAGTGGAAAACTGTTTTTT. The chain combines TRBV7-2 with TRBJ1-4; perhaps TRBD1 as D (5 bases). Germline CDR1 and CDR2: SGHTA and FQGNSA. Trimming shortened V by 5 bases and J by 10 bases, and 20 bases separated the two germline ends. CDR3 length equals 15 residues.

Only one count was recorded for this clone. V gene TRBV19 combines with J gene TRBJ1-2, with D unclear. The CDR3 has 14 residues. V was trimmed by 0 bases and J by 4 bases, leaving 9 bases between them. CDR1 is LNHDA and CDR2 is SQIVND in the germline V gene (reference sequence). DNA for the CDR3: TGTGCCAGTAGTATAGACGGAGACTCCTATGGCTACACCTTC. As protein: CASSIDGDSYGYTF.

This clone was observed a few times. V is TRBV2 and J is TRBJ1-1; 7 positions agree with TRBD1. Germline CDR1 is SNHLY and CDR2 is FYNNEI. The CDR3 is made up of 15 amino acids. The V and J ends lost 0 bases and 4 bases, in that order; junction bases with no gene match: 5. CDR3 protein: CASSEATGFGTEAFF. The DNA of the CDR3 is TGTGCCAGCAGTGAAGCGACAGGGTTCGGCACTGAAGCTTTCTTT.

The V and J genes are TRBV10-1 and TRBJ2-7; the match to TRBD1 covers 11 bases. V gave up 2 bases and J gave up 4 bases; unmatched junction bases: 7. Germline CDR1 is WNHNN and CDR2 is SYGVQD (reference sequence). CDR3 size: 16 residues. CDR3 DNA sequence: TGCGCCAGCAGTGAGCCCCAGGACAGGGGGCATTACGAGCAGTACTTC. This encodes CASSEPQDRGHYEQYF.

The chain couples TRBV6-2 or TRBV6-3 to TRBJ1-5, with D perhaps TRBD1 (6 bases). V gave up 2 bases and J gave up 0 bases, with 14 bases separating them. Per the germline V gene, CDR1 is MNHEY and CDR2 is SVGEGT. The CDR3 length is 17 residues. The CDR3 spells CASSYVQGRGSNQPQHF. DNA of the CDR3: TGTGCCAGCAGTTACGTGCAGGGGAGGGGTAGCAATCAGCCCCAGCATTTT.

The chain uses TRBV10-3 and TRBJ1-2; 8 bases are shared with TRBD1. Unmatched junction bases numbered 8, after V lost 7 bases and J lost 7 bases. This CDR3 comprises 13 residues. CDR1 is ENHRY and CDR2 is SYGVKD in the germline V gene. The CDR3 coding sequence is TGTGCCATCAACGCAGACAGGGGCGGTGGCTACACCTTC. Translated, it gives CAINADRGGGYTF.

V is TRBV24-1 and J is TRBJ2-2, with TRBD1 as a possible D gene (5 bases). V was clipped by 3 bases and J by 3 bases, with 13 bases between them. The CDR3 spans 16 residues. CDR1 and CDR2 (germline): KGHDR, SFDVKD. CDR3 protein: CATSDLHFRDTGELFF. The CDR3, as DNA: TGTGCCACCAGTGATCTCCATTTCAGGGACACCGGGGAGCTGTTTTTT.

The chain is built from TRBV19 and TRBJ2-1; 11 bases map to TRBD1. From germline, CDR1 is LNHDA and CDR2 SQIVND (reference sequence). Losses at the gene ends were 1 base for V and 3 bases for J; bases not matched to a gene: 2. The CDR3 loop spans 16 amino acids. The CDR3 is CASSIVGTGGYNEQFF. The CDR3 coding sequence is TGTGCCAGTAGTATAGTAGGGACAGGGGGCTACAATGAGCAGTTCTTC.

The chain joins TRBV29-1 to TRBJ1-1, with 7 bases that match TRBD1. CDR3 length: 14 residues. Germline V gene data show CDR1 as SQVTM and CDR2 as ANQGSEA. V lost 4 bases to trimming and J lost 7 bases; unmatched junction nucleotides: 12. CDR3 DNA sequence: TGCAGCGTTGGGAAGGACAGGTACCCGGGTGAAGCTTTCTTT. Translation: CSVGKDRYPGEAFF. The full variable domain, its missing parts supplied by reference TRBV29-1 and TRBJ1-1, is SAVISQKPSRDICQRGTSLTIQCQVDSQVTMMFWYRQQPGQSLTLIATANQGSEATYESGFVIDKFPISRPNLTFSTLTVSNMSPEDSSIYLCSVGKDRYPGEAFFGQGTRLTVV.